The clone carrying this T cell receptor (beta chain) was seen just once. Looked up from germline, CDR1 is MNHEY and CDR2 is SMNVEV (reference sequence). J gave up 2 bases and V 7 bases, and 5 bases lay outside the gene matches. This CDR3 is built from 14 residues. The data belong to a study of CD8 T cells in Susac syndrome. Random hexamers were used to reverse transcribe an amount of about 0.45 to 1 ug RNA. The authors amplified TCR beta CDR3 across 54 Vbeta and 13 Jbeta using immunoSEQ multiplex PCR. TCRdb fed the immunoSEQ multiplex PCR reads into MiXCR, producing one record per CDR3 protein. This table has more than 110,000 distinct CDR3 sequences, approximately 95% appearing once. The study sequenced TCR beta in blood CD8+ and CD4+ T cells. The control group consisted of healthy donors matched for age and sex. TEMRA cells were enriched by FACS, and CD4+ and CD8+ T cells were negatively isolated.

The chain recombines TRBV27 with TRBJ2-3, with 8 nucleotides matching TRBD1. This receptor was taken from a human donor in good health. The sample comprised CD8+ T cells from PBMCs. CDR3 in DNA: TGTGCCAGCACCCTGACAGGGGACACAGATACGCAGTATTTT. It is translated as CASTLTGDTDTQYF.